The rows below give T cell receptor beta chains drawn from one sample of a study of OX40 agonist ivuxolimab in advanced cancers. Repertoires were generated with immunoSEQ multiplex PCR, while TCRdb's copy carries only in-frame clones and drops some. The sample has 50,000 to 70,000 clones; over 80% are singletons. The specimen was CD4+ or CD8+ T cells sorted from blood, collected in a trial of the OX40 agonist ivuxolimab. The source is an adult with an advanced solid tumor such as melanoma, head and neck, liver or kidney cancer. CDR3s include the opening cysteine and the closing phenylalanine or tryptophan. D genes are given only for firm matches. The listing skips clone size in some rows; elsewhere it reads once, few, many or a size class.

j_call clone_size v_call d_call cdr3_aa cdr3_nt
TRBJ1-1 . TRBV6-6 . CASSRPGNTEAFF TGTGCCAGCAGTAGACCGGGGAACACTGAAGCTTTCTTT
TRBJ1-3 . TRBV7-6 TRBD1 CASSLGTGGPGNTIYF TGTGCCAGCAGCTTGGGGACAGGGGGCCCCGGAAACACCATATATTTT
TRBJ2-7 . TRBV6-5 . CASSYLDLRYEQYF TGTGCCAGCAGTTACCTCGACCTCCGCTACGAGCAGTACTTC
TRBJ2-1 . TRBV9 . CASSPSNEQFF TGTGCCAGCAGCCCGAGCAATGAGCAGTTCTTC
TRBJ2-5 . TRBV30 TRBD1 CAWSVGQAGETQYF TGTGCCTGGAGTGTCGGACAGGCGGGAGAGACCCAGTACTTC
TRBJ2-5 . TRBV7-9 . CASSLWGDETQYF TGTGCCAGCAGCTTGTGGGGGGATGAGACCCAGTACTTC
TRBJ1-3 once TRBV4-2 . CASSQGAGGNGNTIYF TGTGCCAGCAGCCAAGGTGCGGGGGGCAATGGAAACACCATATATTTT
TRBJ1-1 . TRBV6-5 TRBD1 CASSSITGVGTEAFF TGTGCCAGCAGTTCAATTACAGGGGTCGGGACTGAAGCTTTCTTT
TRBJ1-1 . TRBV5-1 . CASSLGLEIMNTEAFF TGCGCCAGCTCCCTAGGACTGGAGATCATGAACACTGAAGCTTTCTTT
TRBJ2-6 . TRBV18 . CASSQGSGANVLTF TGTGCCAGCTCACAGGGCTCTGGGGCCAACGTCCTGACTTTC
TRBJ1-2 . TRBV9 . CASSRDFYGYTF TGTGCCAGCAGCAGGGATTTTTATGGCTACACCTTC
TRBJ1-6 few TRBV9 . CASSVTGHNSPLHF TGTGCCAGCAGCGTAACCGGGCATAATTCACCCCTCCACTTT
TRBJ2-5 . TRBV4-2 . CASRPGGGGREETQYF TGTGCCAGCAGACCCGGAGGGGGGGGGAGAGAAGAGACCCAGTACTTC
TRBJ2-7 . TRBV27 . CASALKTARLYEQYF TGTGCCAGCGCTCTCAAGACCGCGAGACTCTACGAGCAGTACTTC
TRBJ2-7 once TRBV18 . CASSINAYEQYF TGTGCCAGCAGCATAAACGCCTACGAGCAGTACTTC
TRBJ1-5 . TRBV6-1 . CASSEYRQNQHF TGTGCCAGCAGTGAATATCGACAGAACCAGCATTTT
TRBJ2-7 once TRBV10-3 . CAIRVTGDGYEQYF TGTGCCATCAGGGTGACAGGCGACGGATACGAGCAGTACTTC
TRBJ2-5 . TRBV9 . CASSVGGGRQETQYF TGTGCCAGCAGCGTAGGTGGGGGCCGCCAAGAGACCCAGTACTTC
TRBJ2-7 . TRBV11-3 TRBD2 CASSPALWTSAYEQYF TGTGCCAGCAGCCCTGCCTTGTGGACTAGCGCCTACGAGCAGTACTTC
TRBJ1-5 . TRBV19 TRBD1 CASSSPTGNGFQPQHF TGTGCCAGTAGTAGCCCGACAGGGAATGGCTTTCAGCCCCAGCATTTT
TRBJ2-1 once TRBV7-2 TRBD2 CASSSRPSGGGDEQFF TGTGCCAGCAGCTCCCGCCCCAGCGGGGGAGGGGATGAGCAGTTCTTC
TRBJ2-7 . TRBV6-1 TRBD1 CASSARTGDVSYEQYF TGTGCCAGCAGTGCTCGGACAGGGGATGTGTCCTACGAGCAGTACTTC
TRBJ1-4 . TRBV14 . CASSPWAGTASMGEKLFF TGTGCCAGCAGCCCCTGGGCCGGGACGGCTTCGATGGGGGAAAAACTGTTTTTT
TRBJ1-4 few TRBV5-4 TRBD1 CASSLGTGATNEKLFF TGTGCCAGCAGCTTGGGGACAGGGGCAACTAATGAAAAACTGTTTTTT
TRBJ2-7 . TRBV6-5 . CASSSPGEQYF TGTGCCAGCAGTTCACCGGGTGAGCAGTACTTC
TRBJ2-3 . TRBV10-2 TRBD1 CASGGFLGGEDTQYF TGCGCCAGCGGGGGATTTTTAGGGGGCGAGGATACGCAGTATTTT
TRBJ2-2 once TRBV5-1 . CASSASTGPNTGELFF TGCGCCAGCAGCGCGTCGACAGGTCCCAACACCGGGGAGCTGTTTTTT
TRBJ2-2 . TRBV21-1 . CASSRPGLAGENTGELFF TGTGCCAGCAGCCGTCCGGGACTAGCGGGGGAAAACACCGGGGAGCTGTTTTTT
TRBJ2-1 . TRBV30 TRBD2 CAWSLAGGNEQFF TGTGCCTGGAGTCTAGCGGGGGGCAATGAGCAGTTCTTC
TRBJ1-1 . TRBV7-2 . CASSLGGGGEAFF TGTGCCAGCAGCTTAGGCGGCGGGGGTGAAGCTTTCTTT
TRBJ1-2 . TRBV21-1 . CASSGRDGSERWGGYTF TGTGCCAGCAGCGGGCGGGACGGCTCTGAGCGATGGGGGGGCTACACCTTC
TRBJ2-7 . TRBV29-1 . CSVEGAGFEQYF TGCAGCGTTGAAGGGGCTGGGTTCGAGCAGTACTTC
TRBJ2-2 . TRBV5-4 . CASMPRDTGELFF TGTGCCAGCATGCCGCGCGACACCGGGGAGCTGTTTTTT
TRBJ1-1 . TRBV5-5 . CASSLVVNTEAFF TGTGCCAGCAGCTTGGTGGTTAACACTGAAGCTTTCTTT
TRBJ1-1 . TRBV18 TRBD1 CASSPVQGLNTEAFF TGTGCCAGCTCACCTGTACAGGGGTTAAACACTGAAGCTTTCTTT
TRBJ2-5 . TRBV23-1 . CASSQSLGTGETQYF TGCGCCAGCAGTCAATCATTAGGGACGGGAGAGACCCAGTACTTC
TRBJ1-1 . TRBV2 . CASSEEGNTEAFF TGTGCCAGCAGTGAGGAAGGAAACACTGAAGCTTTCTTT
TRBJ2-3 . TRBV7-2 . CASSLAYTDTQYF TGTGCCAGCAGCTTAGCGTACACAGATACGCAGTATTTT
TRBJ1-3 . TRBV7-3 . CASSLDGSSGNTIYF TGTGCCAGCAGCCTTGACGGTTCCTCTGGAAACACCATATATTTT
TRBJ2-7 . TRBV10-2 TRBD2 CASTQPGGGSYEQYF TGCGCCAGCACACAACCGGGGGGTGGTTCCTACGAGCAGTACTTC
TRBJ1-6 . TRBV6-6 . CASRFGQLHSPLHF TGTGCCAGCAGATTTGGACAGCTACATTCACCCCTCCACTTT
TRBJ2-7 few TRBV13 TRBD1 CASSQIGTGGQYF TGTGCCAGCAGCCAAATTGGGACAGGGGGCCAGTACTTC
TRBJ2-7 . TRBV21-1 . CASNGRDGVRGCEQYF TGTGCCAGCAACGGAAGAGATGGGGTGCGTGGGTGCGAGCAGTACTTC
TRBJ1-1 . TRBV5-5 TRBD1 CASSLPTPGQGFAFF TGTGCCAGCAGCTTGCCAACTCCGGGACAGGGCTTTGCTTTCTTT
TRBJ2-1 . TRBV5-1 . CASSPRAGSVNEQFF TGCGCCAGCAGCCCCCGCGCGGGCAGCGTCAATGAGCAGTTCTTC
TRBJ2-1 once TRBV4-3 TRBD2 CASSQSSGGVYNEQFF TGCGCCAGCAGCCAGTCAAGCGGGGGTGTCTACAATGAGCAGTTCTTC
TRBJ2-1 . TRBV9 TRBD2 CASSVVGGASGRNEQFF TGTGCCAGCAGCGTAGTAGGAGGGGCTAGCGGGAGGAATGAGCAGTTCTTC
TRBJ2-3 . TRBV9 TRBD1 CASSGPRGPRIADTQYF TGTGCCAGCAGCGGGCCCAGGGGGCCACGAATCGCAGATACGCAGTATTTT
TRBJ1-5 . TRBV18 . CASSPYSTGQPQHF TGTGCCAGCTCACCATACAGCACGGGACAGCCCCAGCATTTT
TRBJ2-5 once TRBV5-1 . CASSNEETQYF TGCGCCAGCAGCAACGAAGAGACCCAGTACTTC
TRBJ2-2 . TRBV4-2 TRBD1 CASSQGTGANTGELFF TGTGCCAGCAGCCAAGGGACAGGGGCCAACACCGGGGAGCTGTTTTTT
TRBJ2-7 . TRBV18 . CASSPPEGYSYEQYF TGTGCCAGCTCACCACCGGAGGGCTACTCCTACGAGCAGTACTTC
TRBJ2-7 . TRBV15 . CATSRDTQGYEQYF TGTGCCACCAGCAGAGACACACAGGGCTACGAGCAGTACTTC
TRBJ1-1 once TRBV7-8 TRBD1 CASSLTGRTEAFF TGTGCCAGCAGCTTGACAGGGAGGACTGAAGCTTTCTTT
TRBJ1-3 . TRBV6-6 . CASSPRGDTIYF TGTGCCAGCAGCCCTCGCGGAGACACCATATATTTT